What follows is one T cell receptor (beta chain) and its context. Its antigen remains unidentified. This sample is drawn from a study of Tregs in tolerant kidney transplant recipients. CD4+CD25+CD127- Tregs, CD4+CD25- non-Tregs, CD4 and CD8 cells were sorted. Overall study findings and caveats: Few patients were studied, so findings need validation in larger groups.

TCRdb keeps only in-frame clones here, not all; method: immunoSEQ multiplex PCR. This sample has approximately 90,000 clones, with just over 90% found just once. Germline loops: CDR1 SGHVS, CDR2 FQNEAQ. V was pared by 3 bases and J by 1 base, with 18 bases between. The CDR3 has 17 amino acids. The sequencing sample was made of CD8+ T cells from blood. The chain joins TRBV7-8 to TRBJ2-5, with D perhaps TRBD1 or TRBD2 (5 bases each). This TCR was recovered from a human donor in good health. This CDR3 reads CASSFLFSEGSQETQYF. CDR3 nucleotide sequence: TGTGCCAGCAGCTTTCTGTTCTCCGAGGGGTCCCAAGAGACCCAGTACTTC.